This TCR beta chain was identified during a study of T cell clonotyping in hematopoietic cell transplantation. Points from the study as a whole: Cells were unsorted, so CD4 and CD8 contributions were not separated. After transplant, recipient diversity fell while pathologically expanded clonotypes grew through day 180. At the given depth, recipient repertoires were over 95% de novo clonotypes. Higher Inverse Simpson Index values in graft donor and pretransplant recipient predicted broader posttransplant TCR diversity.

The CDR3 sequence is 14 residues long. Per germline, CDR1 MNHEY and CDR2 SVGAGI. Trimming removed 6 bases from V and 2 bases from J, with 10 bases in between. Turning to this clone: No antigen is known for it.

Sequencing was performed with immunoSEQ multiplex PCR; in TCRdb, only in-frame clones are kept and a portion is missing. The profile shows fewer than 6,000 clones, 55% to 80% of them singletons. The source material was PBMCs, sampled 100 days after allogeneic stem cell transplant. The sequence came from a female patient in her fifties who had an allogeneic stem cell transplant, so the T cells may come from the graft donor. Some clones in this sample may be carry-over from other donors' samples. The chain carries TRBV6-5 and TRBJ2-2; perhaps D is TRBD1 or TRBD2 (6 bases each). DNA of the CDR3: TGTGCCAGCAGAGAGGGGGGAAACACCGGGGAGCTGTTTTTT. This codes for CASREGGNTGELFF.